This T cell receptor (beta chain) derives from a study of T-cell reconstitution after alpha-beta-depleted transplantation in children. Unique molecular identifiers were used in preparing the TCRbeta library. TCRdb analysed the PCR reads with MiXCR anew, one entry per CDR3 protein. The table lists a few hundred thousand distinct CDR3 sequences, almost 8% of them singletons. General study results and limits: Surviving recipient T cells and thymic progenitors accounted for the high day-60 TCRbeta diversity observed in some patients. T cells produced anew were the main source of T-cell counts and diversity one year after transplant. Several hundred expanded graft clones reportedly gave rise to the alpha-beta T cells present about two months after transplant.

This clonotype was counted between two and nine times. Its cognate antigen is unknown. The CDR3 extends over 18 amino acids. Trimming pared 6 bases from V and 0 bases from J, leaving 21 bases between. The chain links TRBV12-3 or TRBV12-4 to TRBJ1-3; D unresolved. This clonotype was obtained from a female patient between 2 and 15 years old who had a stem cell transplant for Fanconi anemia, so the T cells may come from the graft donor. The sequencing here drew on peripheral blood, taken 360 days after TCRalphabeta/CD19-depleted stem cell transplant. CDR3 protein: CASRQPREGASSGNTIYF. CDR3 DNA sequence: TGTGCCAGCAGGCAACCCCGGGAGGGCGCCAGCTCTGGAAACACCATATATTTT.